This TCR beta chain was sequenced for a study of blood T cell repertoires in COVID-19. On the study more broadly: Specimens from acute and convalescent COVID-19 originated in the United States, Italy and Spain.

Here immunoSEQ multiplex PCR was the method, and the copy in TCRdb shows in-frame clones only, minus some. Seen here are 300,000 to 400,000 clones, around nine tenths observed once, and the top ten hold around 7.5%. This sequence originates from a woman aged 60-75 years with COVID-19, enrolled during active disease. Sequencing input: peripheral blood.

CDR3 in amino acids: CASSPGGDGYTF. CDR3 nucleotide sequence: TGTGCCAGCAGCCCAGGGGGCGATGGCTACACCTTC. This chain links TRBV7-8 with TRBJ1-2; TRBD1 matches at 8 bases. The CDR3 runs 12 residues. V lost 5 bases to trimming and J lost 6 bases; unmatched junction nucleotides: 2. Germline loops: CDR1 SGHVS, CDR2 FQNEAQ.